This record concerns one TCR beta chain sequence. The assay was immunoSEQ multiplex PCR, and TCRdb's table has in-frame clones only and misses some. Here the sample spans about 270,000 clones, around nine tenths being singletons. These data come from a study of blood T cell repertoires in COVID-19. V lost 2 bases, J lost 4 bases, and 12 bases lay in between. The germline V gene has CDR1 MNHEY and CDR2 SVGAGI. There are 15 residues in the CDR3. The chain joins TRBV6-5 to TRBJ1-5; maybe TRBD1 (5 bases). The sample was PBMCs or T cells enriched from blood (not recorded which). The TCR sequence derives from a young woman who had recovered from COVID-19. The CDR3 sequence: CASSYPGGGNQPQHF. The DNA for the CDR3 is TGTGCCAGCAGTTACCCGGGCGGGGGAAATCAGCCCCAGCATTTT.